The text below deals with one T cell receptor (beta chain). Its antigen remains unidentified. This specimen comes from a study of cytomegalovirus exposure and HLA in healthy donors. Overall study: The use of the same platform for the 110 or so validation repertoires and the 600 to 700 first-cohort repertoires was reported by a later analysis.

Broader study findings: Three CMV-associated chains proved CMV antigen-specific in vitro. According to a subsequent analysis, TCR clusters identified in the first cohort showed a tendency to co-occur across the approximately 110 validation repertoires. Per published reports, the classifier diagnosed cytomegalovirus status with high specificity and sensitivity.

Measured with immunoSEQ multiplex PCR; TCRdb has only the in-frame clones, and not every one. This table has over 60,000 clones, approximately 96% appearing once. The V gene's germline CDR1 is SGHDN and CDR2 FVKESK. This CDR3 is built from 14 residues. V was cut by 4 bases and J by 8 bases, with 17 bases left in between. This sequence joins TRBV14 and TRBJ1-2; the D gene is possibly TRBD1 (5 bases). Sequencing was carried out using PBMCs. This sequence was found in a man aged 18 to 30 in good health and CMV-seropositive. CDR3 sequence: CASSRGRGREGYTF. CDR3 DNA sequence: TGTGCCAGCAGCCGGGGAAGGGGCAGGGAAGGCTACACCTTC.